Listed below are T cell receptor beta chains from one sample, sequenced in a study of cytomegalovirus exposure and HLA in healthy donors. Method: immunoSEQ multiplex PCR; TCRdb's copy keeps in-frame clones and lacks some. The sample includes about 130,000 clones, around 80% of them seen just once. What was sequenced was PBMCs. Receptors originate from a woman between 35 and 50 years old in good health and CMV-seronegative. The CDR3 runs from the conserved cysteine through the conserved F or W. Fields, in order: CDR3 protein, CDR3 DNA, V gene, J gene, D gene, clone size. D genes are given only for firm matches. Rows give clone size only sometimes, using once, few, many, or a class for an expanded clone.

cdr3_aa: CASSWPTGQNTEAFF
cdr3_nt: TGCGCCAGCAGCTGGCCGACAGGCCAGAACACTGAAGCTTTCTTT
v_call: TRBV5-1
j_call: TRBJ1-1
d_call: NA
clone_size: NA

cdr3_aa: CASSSQGQPNEQFF
cdr3_nt: TGTGCCAGCAGTTCACAGGGACAGCCCAATGAGCAGTTCTTC
v_call: TRBV27
j_call: TRBJ2-1
d_call: TRBD1
clone_size: NA

cdr3_aa: CASSVQGMSNEKLFF
cdr3_nt: TGTGCCAGCAGCGTGCAGGGGATGTCAAATGAAAAACTGTTTTTT
v_call: TRBV9
j_call: TRBJ1-4
d_call: NA
clone_size: NA

cdr3_aa: CASSPGGPGEQYF
cdr3_nt: TGTGCCAGCAGTCCAGGGGGTCCGGGCGAGCAGTACTTC
v_call: TRBV2
j_call: TRBJ2-7
d_call: TRBD1
clone_size: few

cdr3_aa: CASTTGIMNTEAFF
cdr3_nt: TGTGCCAGTACGACAGGAATCATGAACACTGAAGCTTTCTTT
v_call: TRBV19
j_call: TRBJ1-1
d_call: NA
clone_size: NA

cdr3_aa: CASSSDSLATNEKLFF
cdr3_nt: TGTGCCAGCAGTTCGGACAGTCTCGCAACTAATGAAAAACTGTTTTTT
v_call: TRBV28
j_call: TRBJ1-4
d_call: NA
clone_size: NA

cdr3_aa: CSSSLAGTPGNQPQHF
cdr3_nt: TGTTCCAGCAGCTTAGCTGGGACACCGGGCAATCAGCCCCAGCATTTT
v_call: TRBV7-9
j_call: TRBJ1-5
d_call: NA
clone_size: NA

cdr3_aa: CASSQEGRGNEQFF
cdr3_nt: TGTGCCAGCAGTCAGGAGGGCCGGGGAAATGAGCAGTTCTTC
v_call: TRBV28
j_call: TRBJ2-1
d_call: NA
clone_size: NA

cdr3_aa: CASSRTGAPYEQYF
cdr3_nt: TGTGCCAGCAGCCGGACAGGGGCCCCTTACGAGCAGTACTTC
v_call: TRBV28
j_call: TRBJ2-7
d_call: TRBD1
clone_size: NA

cdr3_aa: CASSLGPPGHPISEAFF
cdr3_nt: TGTGCCAGCAGCTTAGGCCCTCCGGGACACCCTATCTCTGAAGCTTTCTTT
v_call: TRBV11-2
j_call: TRBJ1-1
d_call: NA
clone_size: NA

cdr3_aa: CASSEASGQETQYF
cdr3_nt: TGTGCCAGCAGTGAAGCTAGCGGACAAGAGACCCAGTACTTC
v_call: TRBV6-1
j_call: TRBJ2-5
d_call: NA
clone_size: few

cdr3_aa: CASSPPTGGGQPQHF
cdr3_nt: TGTGCCAGCAGTCCCCCAACAGGGGGCGGTCAGCCCCAGCATTTT
v_call: TRBV28
j_call: TRBJ1-5
d_call: TRBD1
clone_size: NA

cdr3_aa: CASSRLASGSPRADTQYF
cdr3_nt: TGCGCCAGCAGCCGGCTGGCTAGCGGGAGCCCCCGGGCAGATACGCAGTATTTT
v_call: TRBV5-1
j_call: TRBJ2-3
d_call: TRBD2
clone_size: NA

cdr3_aa: CASSLAPRGERNTIYF
cdr3_nt: TGTGCCAGCAGCTTGGCCCCCCGGGGTGAGCGAAACACCATATATTTT
v_call: TRBV5-5
j_call: TRBJ1-3
d_call: NA
clone_size: NA

cdr3_aa: CASSSLLGVGSYNEQFF
cdr3_nt: TGTGCCAGCAGTTCCCTGCTAGGGGTAGGGTCCTACAATGAGCAGTTCTTC
v_call: TRBV28
j_call: TRBJ2-1
d_call: NA
clone_size: NA

cdr3_aa: CASSPGQDYEQYF
cdr3_nt: TGTGCCAGCTCACCGGGACAGGACTACGAGCAGTACTTC
v_call: TRBV18
j_call: TRBJ2-7
d_call: TRBD1
clone_size: NA